A selection of T cell receptor beta chains follows, all from one sample in a study of spatial heterogeneity in lung cancer. TCRdb ran MiXCR on the 5' RACE reads and lists one entry per CDR3 protein. The data hold over 50,000 distinct CDR3 sequences, with under 7.5% observed a single time. The sequences come from PBMCs, collected at surgery. These receptors originate from a female donor with early-stage non-small cell lung cancer. Each CDR3 is given with its conserved first and last residue. Fields, in order: clone size, J gene, V gene, CDR3 protein. Clone sizes are given selectively: once, few, many, or a class where the clone is expanded.

size: many
J: TRBJ2-3
V: TRBV6-6
CDR3: CASSSQGATDTQYF

size: many
J: TRBJ1-5
V: TRBV5-1
CDR3: CASSFGTAGSNQPQHF

size: many
J: TRBJ2-5
V: TRBV5-1
CDR3: CASSVESIPGTQYF

size: NA
J: TRBJ1-5
V: TRBV20-1
CDR3: CSAGETGGFDSNQPQHF

size: few
J: TRBJ2-3
V: TRBV3-1
CDR3: CASSPPGGTDTQYF

size: many
J: TRBJ2-2
V: TRBV5-1
CDR3: CASSLTGLAGGVTGELFF

size: NA
J: TRBJ2-7
V: TRBV7-9
CDR3: CASSAGTFYEQYF

size: NA
J: TRBJ2-3
V: TRBV3-1
CDR3: CASSHLGTSGPTDTQYF

size: NA
J: TRBJ2-7
V: TRBV3-1
CDR3: CASSQSKGGGEQYF

size: few
J: TRBJ2-7
V: TRBV28
CDR3: CASGAWRSPNEQYF

size: many
J: TRBJ2-3
V: TRBV7-2
CDR3: CASSSSRTDTQYF

size: few
J: TRBJ1-1
V: TRBV25-1
CDR3: CASSGPMNTEAFF

size: few
J: TRBJ1-4
V: TRBV7-6
CDR3: CASSLAGDAGMEKLFF

size: many
J: TRBJ2-3
V: TRBV5-1
CDR3: CASSGGTSGDYTQYF

size: many
J: TRBJ2-1
V: TRBV20-1
CDR3: CSARDRRLAGASVQFF

size: NA
J: TRBJ1-3
V: TRBV7-9
CDR3: CASSIRTGRAGNTIYF

size: few
J: TRBJ1-1
V: TRBV18
CDR3: CASSRKFGETTEAFF

size: NA
J: TRBJ2-5
V: TRBV5-1
CDR3: CASSSSRLGQETQYF

size: many
J: TRBJ2-1
V: TRBV2
CDR3: CASSEPAGLYNEQFF

size: many
J: TRBJ2-5
V: TRBV28
CDR3: CASSPTSLETQYF

size: few
J: TRBJ2-5
V: TRBV19
CDR3: CASSTGRVNQETQYF

size: NA
J: TRBJ1-1
V: TRBV5-1
CDR3: CASSPSTGAGTEAFF

size: NA
J: TRBJ2-1
V: TRBV21-1
CDR3: CASSTRQGRNNEQFF

size: many
J: TRBJ2-3
V: TRBV5-5
CDR3: CASSLPGTGFTDTQYF

size: many
J: TRBJ2-2
V: TRBV27
CDR3: CASSPTNTGELFF

size: many
J: TRBJ1-2
V: TRBV28
CDR3: CASAPEEGTILWYGYTF

size: many
J: TRBJ1-5
V: TRBV28
CDR3: CASSLLAGAASNQPQHF

size: many
J: TRBJ1-1
V: TRBV5-1
CDR3: CASSLAVRDTEAFF

size: few
J: TRBJ1-4
V: TRBV28
CDR3: CASSRLSGTGVEKLFF

size: many
J: TRBJ2-6
V: TRBV9
CDR3: CASSARISGANVLTF

size: few
J: TRBJ2-5
V: TRBV9
CDR3: CASSAITGSETQYF

size: many
J: TRBJ2-7
V: TRBV6-5
CDR3: CASSGPNEGSYEQYF

size: NA
J: TRBJ1-6
V: TRBV3-1
CDR3: CASSQDIVSPLHF

size: many
J: TRBJ2-3
V: TRBV7-2
CDR3: CASSSSSGGTDTQYF

size: many
J: TRBJ2-2
V: TRBV2
CDR3: CASRGLAGGLNTGELFF

size: many
J: TRBJ2-2
V: TRBV29-1
CDR3: CSVDRGTGELFF

size: NA
J: TRBJ2-5
V: TRBV24-1
CDR3: CATGGSTRWTQYF

size: NA
J: TRBJ2-1
V: TRBV27
CDR3: CASSLVPLSSYNEQFF

size: few
J: TRBJ2-6
V: TRBV28
CDR3: CASRSGVGGANVLTF

size: many
J: TRBJ2-1
V: TRBV20-1
CDR3: CSARHTSGYHNEQFF

size: NA
J: TRBJ2-1
V: TRBV30
CDR3: CAWRTSGGAREQFF

size: few
J: TRBJ1-2
V: TRBV28
CDR3: CASSLYGTSSNYGYTF

size: many
J: TRBJ1-1
V: TRBV11-2
CDR3: CASSPRLGGPNTEAFF

size: few
J: TRBJ2-3
V: TRBV18
CDR3: CASSPPLAGATDTQYF

size: many
J: TRBJ2-3
V: TRBV7-2
CDR3: CASSLVGRTTDTQYF

size: few
J: TRBJ1-1
V: TRBV5-1
CDR3: CASSFRNRAHDGEAFF

size: few
J: TRBJ2-3
V: TRBV11-3
CDR3: CASSLVQGNTQYF

size: medium-sized
J: TRBJ2-3
V: TRBV28
CDR3: CASSPGLAGGTSTDTQYF

size: many
J: TRBJ1-3
V: TRBV24-1
CDR3: CATSAGTGESGNTIYF

size: many
J: TRBJ1-2
V: TRBV12-3/TRBV12-4
CDR3: CASSNLQQAGYTF

size: NA
J: TRBJ2-7
V: TRBV11-3
CDR3: CASSLEEGLAGVHEQYF

size: NA
J: TRBJ2-1
V: TRBV28
CDR3: CASSLTGIHEQFF

size: many
J: TRBJ2-2
V: TRBV20-1
CDR3: CSAFRGGTTGELFF

size: many
J: TRBJ2-1
V: TRBV4-2
CDR3: CASSQDSGGNNEQFF

size: NA
J: TRBJ1-1
V: TRBV6-5
CDR3: CASRNRKNTEAFF

size: many
J: TRBJ2-1
V: TRBV27
CDR3: CGAGEALKYNEQFF

size: few
J: TRBJ1-2
V: TRBV11-2
CDR3: CASSQDRESGGYTF

size: few
J: TRBJ1-4
V: TRBV11-1
CDR3: CASSLGVYEKLFF